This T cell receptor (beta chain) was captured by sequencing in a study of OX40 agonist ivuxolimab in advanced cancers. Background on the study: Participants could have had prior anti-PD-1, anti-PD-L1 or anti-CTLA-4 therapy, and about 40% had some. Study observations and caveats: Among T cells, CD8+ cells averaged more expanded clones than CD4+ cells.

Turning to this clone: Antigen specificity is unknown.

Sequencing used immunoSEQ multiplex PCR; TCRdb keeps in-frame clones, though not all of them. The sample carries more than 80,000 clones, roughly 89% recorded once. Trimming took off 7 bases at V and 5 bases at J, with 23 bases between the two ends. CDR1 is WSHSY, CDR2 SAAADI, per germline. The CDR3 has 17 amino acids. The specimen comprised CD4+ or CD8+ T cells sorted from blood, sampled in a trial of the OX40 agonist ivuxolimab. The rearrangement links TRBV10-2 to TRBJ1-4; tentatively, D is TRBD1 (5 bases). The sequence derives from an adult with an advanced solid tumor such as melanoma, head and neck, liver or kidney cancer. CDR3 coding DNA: TGCGCCAGCACCCGACTTGGAGGTTGGGGCCTCAATGAAAAACTGTTTTTT. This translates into CASTRLGGWGLNEKLFF.